This T cell receptor (beta chain) was identified in a study of PD-1 blockade in classical Hodgkin lymphoma. Study-level results: Reported findings placed baseline TCR diversity lower in newly diagnosed patients (compared with healthy donors).

Germline V gene lookup returns CDR1 MGHRA and CDR2 YSYEKL. Trimming removed 5 bases at V and 8 bases at J, with 13 bases between. The CDR3 spans 13 residues. Generated by immunoSEQ multiplex PCR, the TCRdb table keeps only in-frame clones and is missing some. The data contain tens of thousands of clones, roughly 89% of them seen just once; the ten biggest clones take up 0.25%. Remarks on this clone: What it binds is unknown.

The sample's time point: newly diagnosed, previously untreated cHL patient sample. Purification of CD4+ T cells from thawed PBMCs was achieved by magnetic negative selection. This receptor was identified in a human donor with classical Hodgkin lymphoma. Sequenced input: CD4+ T cells from blood. V and J are TRBV4-1 and TRBJ1-3; D not resolved. CDR3 amino acids: CASSSDPRDTIYF. The DNA for the CDR3 is TGCGCCAGCAGCTCGGACCCACGAGACACCATATATTTT.